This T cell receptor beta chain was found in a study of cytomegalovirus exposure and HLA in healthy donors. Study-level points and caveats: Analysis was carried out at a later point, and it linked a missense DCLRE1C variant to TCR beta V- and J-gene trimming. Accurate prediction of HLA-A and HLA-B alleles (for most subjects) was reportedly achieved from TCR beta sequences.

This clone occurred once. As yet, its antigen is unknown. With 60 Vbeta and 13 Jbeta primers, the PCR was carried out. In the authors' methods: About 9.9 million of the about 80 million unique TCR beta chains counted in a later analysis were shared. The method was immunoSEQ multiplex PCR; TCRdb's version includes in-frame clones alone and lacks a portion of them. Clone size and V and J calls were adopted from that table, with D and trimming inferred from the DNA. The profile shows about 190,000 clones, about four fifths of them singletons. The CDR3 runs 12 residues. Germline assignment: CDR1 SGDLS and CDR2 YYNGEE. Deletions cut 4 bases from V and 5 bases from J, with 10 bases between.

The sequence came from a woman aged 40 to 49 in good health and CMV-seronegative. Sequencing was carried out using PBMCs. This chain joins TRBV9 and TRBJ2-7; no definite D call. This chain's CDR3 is CASSSQTDEQYF. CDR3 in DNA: TGTGCCAGCAGCTCCCAGACTGACGAGCAGTACTTC.